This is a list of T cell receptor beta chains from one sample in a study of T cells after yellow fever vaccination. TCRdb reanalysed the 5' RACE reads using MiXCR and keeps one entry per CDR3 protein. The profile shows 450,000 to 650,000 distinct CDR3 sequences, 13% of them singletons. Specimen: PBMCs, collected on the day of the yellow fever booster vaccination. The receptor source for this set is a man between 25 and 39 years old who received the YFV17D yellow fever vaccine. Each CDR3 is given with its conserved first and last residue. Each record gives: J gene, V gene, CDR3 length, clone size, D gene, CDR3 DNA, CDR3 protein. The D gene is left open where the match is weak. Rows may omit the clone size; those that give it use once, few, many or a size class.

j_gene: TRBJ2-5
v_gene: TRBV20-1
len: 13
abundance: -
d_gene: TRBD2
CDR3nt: TGCAGTGTAGGTGGCGGGAGCGGGGAGACCCAGTACTTC
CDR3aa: CSVGGGSGETQYF

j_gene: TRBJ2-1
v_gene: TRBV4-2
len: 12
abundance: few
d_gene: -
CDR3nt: TGTGCCAGCAGCCAGACTAGTGGTAGGCAGTTCTTC
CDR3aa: CASSQTSGRQFF

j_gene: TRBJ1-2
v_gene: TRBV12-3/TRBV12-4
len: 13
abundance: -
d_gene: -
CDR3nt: TGTGCCAGCAGTTTGCCCAGGAACAATGGCTACACCTTC
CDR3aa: CASSLPRNNGYTF

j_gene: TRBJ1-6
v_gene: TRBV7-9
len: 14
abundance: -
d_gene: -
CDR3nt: TGTGCCAGCAGCCAAGCCGGGCCCTCCTCACCCCTCCACTTT
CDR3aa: CASSQAGPSSPLHF

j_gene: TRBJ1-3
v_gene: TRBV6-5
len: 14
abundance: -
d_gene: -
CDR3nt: TGTGCCAGCAGTTACTCGGATGACGGAAACACCATATATTTT
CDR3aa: CASSYSDDGNTIYF

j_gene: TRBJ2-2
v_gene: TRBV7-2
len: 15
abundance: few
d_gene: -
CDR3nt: TGTGCCAGCAGCCCCCCTAGTCTTGGGTTTGGGGAGCTGTTTTTT
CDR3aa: CASSPPSLGFGELFF

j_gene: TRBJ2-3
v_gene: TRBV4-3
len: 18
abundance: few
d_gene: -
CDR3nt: TGCGCCAGCAGCCAAGATCTCCAGGGGAGGGCCTCGGCAGATACGCAGTATTTT
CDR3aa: CASSQDLQGRASADTQYF

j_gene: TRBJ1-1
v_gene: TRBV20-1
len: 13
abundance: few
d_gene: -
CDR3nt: TGCAGTGCCACACGACAGGAGGGGACTGAAGCTTTCTTT
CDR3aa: CSATRQEGTEAFF

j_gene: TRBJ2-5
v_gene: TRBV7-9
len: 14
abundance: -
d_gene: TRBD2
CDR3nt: TGTGCCAGCAGCTTAGCGCGGGGGGAAGAGACCCAGTACTTC
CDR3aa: CASSLARGEETQYF

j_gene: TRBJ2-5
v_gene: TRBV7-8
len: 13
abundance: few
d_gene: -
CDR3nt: TGTGCCAGCGAGCCCCGACTAGGAGAGACCCAGTACTTC
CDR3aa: CASEPRLGETQYF

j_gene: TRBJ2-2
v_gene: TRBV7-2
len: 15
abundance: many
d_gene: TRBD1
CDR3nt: TGTGCCAGCAGTCGACAGGGCCCGAACACCGGGGAGCTGTTTTTT
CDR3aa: CASSRQGPNTGELFF

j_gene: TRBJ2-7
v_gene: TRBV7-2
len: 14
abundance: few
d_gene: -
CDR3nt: TGTGCCAGCAGCTTAGGGGGGAATGTCGACGAGCAGTACTTC
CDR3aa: CASSLGGNVDEQYF

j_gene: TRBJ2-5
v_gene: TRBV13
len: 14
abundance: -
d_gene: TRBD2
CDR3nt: TGTGCCAGCAGAGAGTGGGGCGGGAGGGGGACCCAGTACTTC
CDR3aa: CASREWGGRGTQYF

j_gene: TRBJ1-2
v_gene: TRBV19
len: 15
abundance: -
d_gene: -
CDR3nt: TGTGCCAGTAGTATATTGGCAGGGGATACCTATGGCTACACCTTC
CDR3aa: CASSILAGDTYGYTF

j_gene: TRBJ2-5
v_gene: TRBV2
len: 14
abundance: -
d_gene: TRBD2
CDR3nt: TGTGCCAGCAGTAGGACTAGCGGGGAGGAGACCCAGTACTTC
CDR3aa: CASSRTSGEETQYF

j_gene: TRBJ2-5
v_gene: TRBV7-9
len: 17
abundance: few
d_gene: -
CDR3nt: TGTGCCAGCAGCAGAACAACAACGGTGCCCTTTGGCGAGACCCAGTACTTC
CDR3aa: CASSRTTTVPFGETQYF

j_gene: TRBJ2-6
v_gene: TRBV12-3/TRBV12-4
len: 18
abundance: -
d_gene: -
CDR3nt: TGTACCAGCAGTTTTCCGCTGGGACGGAACTCTGGGGCCAACGTCCTGACTTTC
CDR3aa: CTSSFPLGRNSGANVLTF

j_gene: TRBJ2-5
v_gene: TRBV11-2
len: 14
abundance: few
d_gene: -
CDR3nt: TGTGCCAGCAGCTTAGATCTGGGGTGGGAGACCCAGTACTTC
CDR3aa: CASSLDLGWETQYF

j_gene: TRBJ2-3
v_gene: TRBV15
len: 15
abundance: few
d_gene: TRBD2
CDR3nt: TGTGCCACCAGCAGCTCAATGCGGGAGACCGATACGCAGTATTTT
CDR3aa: CATSSSMRETDTQYF

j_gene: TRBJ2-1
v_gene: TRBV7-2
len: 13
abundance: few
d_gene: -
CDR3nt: TGTGCCAGCAGCCCCGGACAGATGGGTGAGCAGTTCTTC
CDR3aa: CASSPGQMGEQFF

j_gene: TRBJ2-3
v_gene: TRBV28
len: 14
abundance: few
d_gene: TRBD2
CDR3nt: TGTGCCAGCAGTCATCTAGCGGGAGCAGATACGCAGTATTTT
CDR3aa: CASSHLAGADTQYF

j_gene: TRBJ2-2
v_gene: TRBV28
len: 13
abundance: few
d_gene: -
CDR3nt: TGTGCCAGCAATCTTCGGGAGACCGGGGAGCTGTTTTTT
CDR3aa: CASNLRETGELFF

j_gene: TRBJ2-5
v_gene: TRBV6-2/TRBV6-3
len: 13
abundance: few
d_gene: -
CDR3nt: TGTGCCAGCAGATTACCCCCTACAGGGACCCAGTACTTC
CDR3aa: CASRLPPTGTQYF

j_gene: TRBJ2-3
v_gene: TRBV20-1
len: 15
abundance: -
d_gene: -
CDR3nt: TGCAGTGCTATCGCGCTTGCGGGAAGAACAGATACGCAGTATTTT
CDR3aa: CSAIALAGRTDTQYF

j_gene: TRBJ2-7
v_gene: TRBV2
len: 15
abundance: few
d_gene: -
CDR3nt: TGTGCCAGCAGTGACCGGACAGCCGAAACCTACGAGCAGTACTTC
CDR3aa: CASSDRTAETYEQYF

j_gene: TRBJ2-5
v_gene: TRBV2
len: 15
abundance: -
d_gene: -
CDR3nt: TGTGCCAGCAATCTTGACCGGGGGAATCAAGAGACCCAGTACTTC
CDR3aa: CASNLDRGNQETQYF

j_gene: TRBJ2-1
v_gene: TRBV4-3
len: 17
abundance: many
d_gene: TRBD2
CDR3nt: TGCGCCAGCAGCCATGGAGGACTAGCGGGGACCTACAATGAGCAGTTCTTC
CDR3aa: CASSHGGLAGTYNEQFF

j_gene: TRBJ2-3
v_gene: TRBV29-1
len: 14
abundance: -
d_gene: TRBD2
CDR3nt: TGCAGCGTTGGAGCGGGAGGGCCAACAGATACGCAGTATTTT
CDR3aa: CSVGAGGPTDTQYF

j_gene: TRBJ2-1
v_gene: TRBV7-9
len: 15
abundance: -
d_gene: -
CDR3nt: TGTGCCAGCAGCCAACAGAGGCTACCATACAATGAGCAGTTCTTC
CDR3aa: CASSQQRLPYNEQFF

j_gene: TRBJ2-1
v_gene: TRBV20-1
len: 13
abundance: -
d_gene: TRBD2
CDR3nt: TGCAGTGCTGGATTAGCGGGACTAAATGAGCAGTTCTTC
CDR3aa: CSAGLAGLNEQFF

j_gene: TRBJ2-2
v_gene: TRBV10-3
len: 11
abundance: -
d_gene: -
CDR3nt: TGTGCCATCGGGAACACCGGGGAGCTGTTTTTT
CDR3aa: CAIGNTGELFF

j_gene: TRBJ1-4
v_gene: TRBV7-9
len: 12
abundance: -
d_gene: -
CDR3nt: TGTGCCAGCAAACACGGGACGGAGCCTCTGTTTTTT
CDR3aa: CASKHGTEPLFF

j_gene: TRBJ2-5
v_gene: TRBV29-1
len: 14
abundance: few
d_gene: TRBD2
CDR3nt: TGCAGCGTCCCGGGACTAGCGGGAGTAGAGACCCAGTACTTC
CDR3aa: CSVPGLAGVETQYF

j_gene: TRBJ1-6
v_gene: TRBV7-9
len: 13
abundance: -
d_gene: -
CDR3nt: TGTGCCAGCAGCGAGGGAGGAAAGTCACCCCTCCACTTT
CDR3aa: CASSEGGKSPLHF

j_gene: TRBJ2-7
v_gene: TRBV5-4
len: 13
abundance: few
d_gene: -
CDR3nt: TGTGCCAGCAGCTTGGCCCATATCGGGGAGCAGTACTTC
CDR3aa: CASSLAHIGEQYF

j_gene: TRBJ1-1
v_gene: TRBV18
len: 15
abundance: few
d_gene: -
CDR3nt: TGTGCCAGCTCACCAGTTCCCAGAGGGACGACTGAAGCTTTCTTT
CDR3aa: CASSPVPRGTTEAFF

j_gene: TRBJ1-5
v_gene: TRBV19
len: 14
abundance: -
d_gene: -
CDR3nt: TGTGCCAGTAGTATTTCTGCAAGGGATCAGCCCCAGCATTTT
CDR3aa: CASSISARDQPQHF

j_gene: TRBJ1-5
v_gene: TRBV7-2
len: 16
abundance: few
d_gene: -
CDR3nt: TGTGCCAGCAGCCCTTGGGGGGGCACGAGCAATCAGCCCCAGCATTTT
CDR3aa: CASSPWGGTSNQPQHF

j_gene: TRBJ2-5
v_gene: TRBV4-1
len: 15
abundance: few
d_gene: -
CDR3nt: TGCGCCAGCAGCCAAGAAGGAGGGGGGCAAGAGACCCAGTACTTC
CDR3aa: CASSQEGGGQETQYF

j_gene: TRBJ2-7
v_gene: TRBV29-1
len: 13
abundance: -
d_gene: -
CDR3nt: TGCAGCGTTGTTAAGTCACCCTCCTACGAGCAGTACTTC
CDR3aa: CSVVKSPSYEQYF

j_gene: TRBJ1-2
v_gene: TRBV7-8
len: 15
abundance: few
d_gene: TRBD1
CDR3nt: TGTGCCAGCAGCTTAGAAGACAGGGGGCTGTATGGCTACACCTTC
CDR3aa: CASSLEDRGLYGYTF

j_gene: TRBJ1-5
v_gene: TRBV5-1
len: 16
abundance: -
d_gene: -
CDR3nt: TGCGCCAGCAGCTTGGAGCCGACGAATAGCAATCAGCCCCAGCATTTT
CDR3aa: CASSLEPTNSNQPQHF

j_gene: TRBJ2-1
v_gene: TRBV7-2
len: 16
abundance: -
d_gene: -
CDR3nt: TGTGCCAGCAGCACCGGTGGCCTGAACTCCTACAATGAGCAGTTCTTC
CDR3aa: CASSTGGLNSYNEQFF

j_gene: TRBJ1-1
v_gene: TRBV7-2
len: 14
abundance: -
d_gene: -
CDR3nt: TGTGCCAGCAGCGACACCGAAACCGACACTGAAGCTTTCTTT
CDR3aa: CASSDTETDTEAFF

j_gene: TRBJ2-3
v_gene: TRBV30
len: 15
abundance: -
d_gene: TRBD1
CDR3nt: TGTGCCTGGAGTGGCAGGACAGGGGGCACAGATACGCAGTATTTT
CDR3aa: CAWSGRTGGTDTQYF

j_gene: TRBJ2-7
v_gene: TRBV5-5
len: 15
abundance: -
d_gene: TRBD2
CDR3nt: TGTGCCAGCAGCACGTGGACTAGCCTCACCTACGAGCAGTACTTC
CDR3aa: CASSTWTSLTYEQYF

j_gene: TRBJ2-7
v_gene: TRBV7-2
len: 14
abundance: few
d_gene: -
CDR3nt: TGTGCCAGCAGCTATGGGACGATCCGCTACGAGCAGTACTTC
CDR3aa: CASSYGTIRYEQYF

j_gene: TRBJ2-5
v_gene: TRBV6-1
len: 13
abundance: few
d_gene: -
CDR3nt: TGTGCCAGCCAACGAGGGGTGCAAGAGACCCAGTACTTC
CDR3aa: CASQRGVQETQYF

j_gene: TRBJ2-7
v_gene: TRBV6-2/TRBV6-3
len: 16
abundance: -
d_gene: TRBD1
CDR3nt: TGTGCCAGCAGTTACCACCGGACAGGGACTTCCTACGAGCAGTACTTC
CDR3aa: CASSYHRTGTSYEQYF

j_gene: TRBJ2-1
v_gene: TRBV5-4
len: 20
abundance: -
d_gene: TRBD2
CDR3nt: TGTGCCAGCAGCTTGATGCCTGCTAGCGGGACCGTGGGCTCCTACAATGAGCAGTTCTTC
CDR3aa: CASSLMPASGTVGSYNEQFF

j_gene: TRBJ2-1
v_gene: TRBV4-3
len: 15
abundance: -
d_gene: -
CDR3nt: TGCGCCAGCAGCCAAGGGACTATTTCCTACAATGAGCAGTTCTTC
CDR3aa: CASSQGTISYNEQFF

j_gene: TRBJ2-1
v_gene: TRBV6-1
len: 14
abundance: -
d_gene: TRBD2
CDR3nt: TGTGCCACCAATGGCGGGAGCTCCTACAATGAGCAGTTCTTC
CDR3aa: CATNGGSSYNEQFF

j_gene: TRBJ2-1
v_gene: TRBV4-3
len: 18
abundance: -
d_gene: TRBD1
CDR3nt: TGCGCCAGCAGCCAGGGAGTCTCCGGGACAGGGGGTCTCAATGAGCAGTTCTTC
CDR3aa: CASSQGVSGTGGLNEQFF

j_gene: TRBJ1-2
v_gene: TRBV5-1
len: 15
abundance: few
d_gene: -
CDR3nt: TGCGCCAGCAGCCGTCCCGGCAGCACTAACTATGGCTACACCTTC
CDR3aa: CASSRPGSTNYGYTF

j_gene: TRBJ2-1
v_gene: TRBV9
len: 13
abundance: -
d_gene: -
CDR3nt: TGTGCCAGCAGCGTAGAGGGAAGCGGTGAGCAGTTCTTC
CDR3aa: CASSVEGSGEQFF

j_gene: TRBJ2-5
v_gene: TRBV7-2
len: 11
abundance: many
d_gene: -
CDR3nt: TGTGCCAGCAGGCAGGGAGAGACCCAGTACTTC
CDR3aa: CASRQGETQYF

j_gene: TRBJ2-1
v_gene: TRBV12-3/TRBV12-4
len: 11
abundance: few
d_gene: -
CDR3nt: TGTGCCAGCGGCTTAATAAGTGAGCAGTTCTTC
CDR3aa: CASGLISEQFF